Each of the 26 T cell receptor beta chains below was sequenced from the same sample in a study of control samples from healthy donors and cancer patients (dated by TCRdb to 2019 to 2021). Library preparation was by the immunoSEQ multiplex PCR assay. TCRdb's version of the immuneACCESS table is confined to in-frame rearrangements and falls short of the full clone set. An unresolved V gene accounts for under half of the shortfall where checked; the remainder is of unknown origin. In this sample the table shows tens of thousands of clones, around 90% of which occur a single time. Of the sample, under 15% falls within the top ten clones. The sequencing sample was made of blood. The receptor source for this set is a woman aged 70-85 years in good health.

The gene calls are TRBV6-6 and TRBJ1-5; a possible D gene is TRBD1 (6 bases). Trimming took off 2 bases at V and 2 bases at J, with 13 bases between the two ends. This CDR3 has 16 residues. Germline V lookup: CDR1 MNHNY, CDR2 SVGAGI (reference sequence). The chain's CDR3 is CASSYLGGEGNQPQHF. The CDR3, as DNA: TGTGCCAGCAGTTACCTAGGGGGAGAGGGCAATCAGCCCCAGCATTTT.

V gene TRBV4-1 combines with J gene TRBJ1-2; tentative D call: TRBD1 (5 bases). Germline V gives CDR1 MGHRA, CDR2 YSYEKL. Trimming took 4 bases from V and 4 from J, leaving 10 bases between them. CDR3 size: 13 residues. In DNA, the CDR3 is TGCGCCAGCAGCCTCACAGGAAGCTATGGCTACACCTTC. Translating it yields CASSLTGSYGYTF.

Only one count was recorded for this clone. The chain is built from TRBV2 and TRBJ2-5, with 14 positions matching TRBD2. CDR1 SNHLY and CDR2 FYNNEI come from the germline V gene. The CDR3 runs 16 residues. V gave up 7 bases and J gave up 5 bases; unmatched junction bases: 9. CDR3 sequence reads: CASTLTSGRAGETQYF. Here the CDR3 DNA reads TGTGCCAGCACCCTGACTAGCGGGAGGGCGGGGGAGACCCAGTACTTC.

The gene calls are TRBV11-3 and TRBJ2-1; TRBD2 matches 7 bases. After removal of 0 bases from V and 7 bases from J, the junction contained 6 bases not matched to a gene. The CDR3 has 15 amino acids. The germline CDR1 and CDR2 sequences are SGHNT and YENEEA. CDR3 sequence: CASSLEGRESNEQFF. In nucleotides, the CDR3 is TGTGCCAGCAGCTTAGAAGGGCGGGAGAGTAATGAGCAGTTCTTC.

This clone is a singleton in its sample. This chain uses TRBV29-1 with TRBJ1-6, with TRBD1 as a possible D gene (6 bases). The CDR3 extends over 13 amino acids. Trimming cost V 5 bases and J 3 bases, with 8 bases left between them. The germline V gene has CDR1 SQVTM and CDR2 ANQGSEA. The CDR3 DNA sequence: TGCAGCGTTAAGGGGGACTATAATTCACCCCTCCACTTT. Amino acid sequence: CSVKGDYNSPLHF.

The genes are TRBV28 and TRBJ1-2; 8 positions match TRBD1. V lost 5 bases and J lost 8; bases outside the gene matches: 13. The length of the CDR3 is 15 residues. Looked up from germline, CDR1 is MDHEN and CDR2 is SYDVKM. This CDR3 reads CASSPNLQGAGGYTF. CDR3 in DNA: TGTGCCAGCAGTCCTAACCTCCAGGGGGCGGGCGGCTACACCTTC.

This clone was found once. The rearrangement joins TRBV7-2 to TRBJ2-3; 14 nucleotides align to TRBD2. V dropped 5 bases and J dropped 1; count of bases not matched to a gene: 2. Germline loops: CDR1 SGHTA, CDR2 FQGNSA. The length of the CDR3 is 16 residues. This chain's CDR3 is CASSLGLAGGTDTQYF. The CDR3, as DNA: TGTGCCAGCAGCCTGGGACTAGCGGGGGGCACAGATACGCAGTATTTT.

J is TRBJ1-2 and V is TRBV9; a weak D match, TRBD1 (6 bases). This CDR3 contains 12 residues. V was trimmed by 7 bases and J by 8 bases, leaving 15 bases between them. Germline V gene lookup returns CDR1 SGDLS and CDR2 YYNGEE. The CDR3 coding sequence is TGTGCCAGCCGGGGGGGGGCGGGGGGCTACACCTTC. It yields the protein CASRGGAGGYTF. Variable domain in full (rest from reference TRBV9 and TRBJ1-2): DSGVTQTPKHLITATGQRVTLRCSPRSGDLSVYWYQQSLDQGLQFLIQYYNGEERAKGNILERFSAQQFPDLHSELNLSSLELGDSALYFCASRGGAGGYTFGSGTRLTVV.

The V call is TRBV3-1 (or the pseudogene TRBV3-2), the J call TRBJ2-7, with 11 bases that match TRBD1. The trim removed 1 base at V and 6 bases at J, leaving 2 bases unmatched. CDR1 and CDR2 from the germline V gene are LGHDT and YNNKEL (reference sequence). The CDR3 spans 14 residues. The CDR3 coding sequence is TGTGCCAGCAGCCAAGGGACAGGGGGCAGCGAGCAGTACTTC. Its protein is CASSQGTGGSEQYF.

The chain is built from TRBV27 and TRBJ1-1; D might be TRBD1 (6 bases). The germline V and J ends were trimmed by 1 base and 1 base, with 22 bases remaining between them. The germline V gene has CDR1 MNHEY and CDR2 SMNVEV (reference sequence). The CDR3 runs to 19 residues. This chain's CDR3 is CASSLYLTSKGQQNTEAFF. As DNA, the CDR3 is TGTGCCAGCAGTTTATACCTCACCTCAAAAGGACAGCAGAACACTGAAGCTTTCTTT.

The rearrangement uses TRBV6-5 and TRBJ1-1; TRBD1 aligns across 8 bases. The CDR3 spans 15 residues. Germline V gene sequence: CDR1 MNHEY, CDR2 SVGAGI. V lost 0 bases to trimming and J lost 1 base; unmatched junction nucleotides: 1. CDR3 DNA: TGTGCCAGCAGTTACTCGACAGGGGCGAACACTGAAGCTTTCTTT. Residues: CASSYSTGANTEAFF.

The J gene is TRBJ1-6, the V gene TRBV27; D gene unclear. Trimming took 3 bases from V and 0 from J, leaving 3 bases between them. The CDR3 totals 14 residues. Germline CDR1 reads MNHEY; CDR2 reads SMNVEV (reference sequence). CDR3: CASSFSSYNSPLHF. The CDR3 DNA is TGTGCCAGCAGTTTTAGCTCCTATAATTCACCCCTCCACTTT.

The chain carries TRBV9 and TRBJ2-3; unclear D gene. Germline CDR1 is SGDLS and CDR2 is YYNGEE. The germline V and J ends were trimmed by 0 bases and 0 bases, with 8 bases remaining between them. The CDR3 length is 15 residues. CDR3 DNA: TGTGCCAGCAGCGTAGATGGGATTAGCACAGATACGCAGTATTTT. Amino acid sequence: CASSVDGISTDTQYF.

The J gene is TRBJ1-6, the V gene TRBV30, with 9 bases fitting TRBD1. The CDR3 sequence is 17 residues long. Trimming took 1 base from V and 9 from J; bases not matched to a gene: 13. Germline values: CDR1 GTSNPN, CDR2 SVGIG (reference sequence). The DNA of the CDR3 is TGTGCCTGGAGTGCCTTAGTTGGGACAGGGTTGAGTTCACCCCTCCACTTT. Translated, it gives CAWSALVGTGLSSPLHF.

This rearrangement joins TRBV9 to TRBJ2-7; 8 nucleotides match TRBD1. From germline, CDR1 is SGDLS and CDR2 YYNGEE. The V segment lost 2 bases and the J segment 1 base; nucleotides outside the gene matches: 5. The CDR3 is made up of 15 amino acids. The CDR3 reads CASSVGTGISYEQYF. The CDR3 DNA reads as TGTGCCAGCAGCGTGGGGACAGGCATATCCTACGAGCAGTACTTC.

This sequence joins TRBV5-1 and TRBJ1-1; D is possibly TRBD1 (6 bases). This CDR3 has 16 residues. Trimming stripped 1 base from V and 1 base from J, with 14 bases between. Germline V gene data show CDR1 as SGHRS and CDR2 as YFSETQ. CDR3 region: CASSLSLQGSNTEAFF. The CDR3 DNA reads as TGCGCCAGCAGCTTGTCTTTACAGGGTTCGAACACTGAAGCTTTCTTT.

This chain joins TRBV14 and TRBJ1-2, with D possibly TRBD1 on 5 matching bases. CDR3 size: 14 residues. In germline, CDR1 is SGHDN, CDR2 FVKESK. Deletions cut 0 bases from V and 6 bases from J, with 11 bases between. CDR3 in DNA: TGTGCCAGCAGCCAAGACCCGTGGGGGGATGGCTACACCTTC. It yields the protein CASSQDPWGDGYTF.

The V gene is TRBV12-3 or TRBV12-4, the J gene TRBJ1-2; unclear D gene. The CDR3 extends over 12 amino acids. Trimming shortened V by 2 bases and J by 6 bases, and 7 bases separated the two germline ends. The CDR3 DNA reads TGTGCCAGCAGTTTATTTGGGGATGGCTACACCTTC. Translating gives CASSLFGDGYTF.

The chain links TRBV7-2 to TRBJ1-3; 10 bases fit TRBD1. Germline V gives CDR1 SGHTA, CDR2 FQGNSA. Trimming removed 0 bases from V and 1 base from J; junction bases left unmatched: 0. The CDR3 has 16 amino acids. The CDR3 protein is CASSLAGQGSGNTIYF. The CDR3 DNA reads as TGTGCCAGCAGCTTAGCGGGACAGGGGTCTGGAAACACCATATATTTT.

The chain combines TRBV7-9 with TRBJ2-5; TRBD2 aligns across 7 bases. The J segment lost 4 bases and the V segment lost 4 bases, leaving 6 bases of the junction unmatched. The CDR3 extends over 14 amino acids. Germline V lookup: CDR1 SEHNR, CDR2 FQNEAQ (reference sequence). The CDR3 nucleotides are TGTGCCAGCAGCTCCCTCGGGGAGGGAGAGACCCAGTACTTC. Translated, it gives CASSSLGEGETQYF. Together with reference TRBV7-9 and TRBJ2-5, the CDR3 gives the full variable domain: DTGVSQNPRHKITKRGQNVTFRCDPISEHNRLYWYRQTLGQGPEFLTYFQNEAQLEKSRLLSDRFSAERPKGSFSTLEIQRTEQGDSAMYLCASSSLGEGETQYFGPGTRLLVL.

The chain joins TRBV29-1 to TRBJ1-1, with D uncertain. The V end was cut by 4 bases, the J end by 7 bases, with 10 bases between. The CDR3 consists of 11 residues. CDR1 SQVTM and CDR2 ANQGSEA come from the germline V gene. CDR3 sequence (DNA): TGCAGCGTTGCAAATTTAATTGAAGCTTTCTTT. The encoded protein is CSVANLIEAFF.

The chain joins TRBV4-3 to TRBJ1-3, with no clear D. Trimming cost V 1 base and J 0 bases, with 13 bases left between them. In germline, CDR1 is LGHNA, CDR2 YSLEER. The CDR3 totals 17 residues. The CDR3 nucleotides are TGCGCCAGCAGCCAAGCTCTCGTAGATACCTCTGGAAACACCATATATTTT. This encodes CASSQALVDTSGNTIYF.

J is TRBJ1-5 and V is TRBV6-2 or TRBV6-3; the D is unclear. V was cut by 5 bases and J by 0 bases, with 5 bases left in between. This CDR3 region has 13 residues. Germline V gene sequence: CDR1 MNHEY, CDR2 SVGEGT. CDR3 nucleotides: TGTGCCAGCAGTCCCGTTAGCAATCAGCCCCAGCATTTT. Protein sequence: CASSPVSNQPQHF.

The chain carries TRBV6-6 and TRBJ1-5; D remains ambiguous. Germline assignment: CDR1 MNHNY and CDR2 SVGAGI (reference sequence). The CDR3 runs 13 residues. Trimming pared 0 bases from V and 4 bases from J, leaving 4 bases between. The CDR3 loop reads CASSYSSNQPQHF. The CDR3 bases are TGTGCCAGCAGTTACTCGAGTAATCAGCCCCAGCATTTT.

This clone was counted once. The V and J genes are TRBV9 and TRBJ1-1; D may be TRBD1 (5 bases). The CDR3 consists of 15 residues. Between the trimmed V and J ends, which lost 4 bases and 6 bases, there was a span of 19 bases. CDR1 and CDR2 from the germline V gene are SGDLS and YYNGEE. The CDR3 DNA follows: TGTGCCAGCAGCAAGGGGACCAGCCTTGGAGCTGAAGCTTTCTTT. Protein sequence: CASSKGTSLGAEAFF.

V gene TRBV4-1 combines with J gene TRBJ1-2; TRBD1 is a possible D gene (6 bases). Trimming shortened V by 1 base and J by 5 bases, and 14 bases separated the two germline ends. This CDR3 is 15 amino acids long. The germline gives CDR1 MGHRA, CDR2 YSYEKL. In nucleotides, the CDR3 is TGCGCCAGCAGCCAAGGGCGACAGGTATCTTATGGCTACACCTTC. This translates into CASSQGRQVSYGYTF.